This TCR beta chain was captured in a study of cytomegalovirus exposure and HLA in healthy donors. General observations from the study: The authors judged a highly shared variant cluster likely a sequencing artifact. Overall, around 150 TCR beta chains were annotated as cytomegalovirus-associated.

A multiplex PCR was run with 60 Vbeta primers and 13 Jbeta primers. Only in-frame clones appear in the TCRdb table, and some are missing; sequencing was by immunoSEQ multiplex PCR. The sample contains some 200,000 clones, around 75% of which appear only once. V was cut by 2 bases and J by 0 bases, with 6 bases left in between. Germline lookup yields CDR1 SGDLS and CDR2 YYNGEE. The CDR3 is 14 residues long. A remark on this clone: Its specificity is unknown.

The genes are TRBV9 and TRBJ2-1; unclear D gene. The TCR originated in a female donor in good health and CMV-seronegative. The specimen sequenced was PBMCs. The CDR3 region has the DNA TGTGCCAGCAGCGTGAAGAGCTCCTACAATGAGCAGTTCTTC. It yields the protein CASSVKSSYNEQFF.